Sequencing of this T cell receptor (beta chain) was carried out in a study of T-cell memory formation after mild COVID-19. V was clipped by 5 bases and J by 6 bases; unmatched bases: 6. Looked up from germline, CDR1 is DFQATT and CDR2 is SNEGSKA (reference sequence). This CDR3 has 12 amino acids. This clonotype was picked up many times. TCRdb called the 5' RACE reads again in MiXCR, with one record for every CDR3 protein. The profile shows roughly 160,000 distinct CDR3 sequences, over 10% of them singletons. J is TRBJ1-1 and V is TRBV20-1; the match to TRBD1 covers 7 bases. The sample consisted of PBMCs or a T cell subset sorted from them (not recorded which). The receptor's source is a man aged 18-30 years who had mild COVID-19 (a few samples of this study predate the infection). Cell type and time point are not known. In DNA, the CDR3 is TGCAGTGCTGGGGACAGTTCTTCTGAAGCTTTCTTT. This codes for CSAGDSSSEAFF.